This TCR beta chain emerged from a study of shared clonotypes between healthy human individuals. The CDR3 totals 14 residues. V shed 3 bases, J shed 5 bases, and the junction held 8 bases outside the gene matches. The germline V gene has CDR1 SGDLS and CDR2 YYNGEE. Study-level results: Exclusively blood specimens were collected; tissue repertoires likely differ.

The authors loaded about 200 ng DNA, some 32,000 T cell genomes, into sorted-subset replicate PCRs. Clones were read by immunoSEQ multiplex PCR, and TCRdb kept only the in-frame ones, dropping some. This table has about 580,000 clones, 98% appearing once. About this clone: Its antigen remains unidentified.

The naive CD8 population came from CD45RO-negative cells selected for CCR7, without terminally differentiated effector memory CD45RA+ cells. Donors had no recently reported acute infections or vaccinations and were HIV-negative. Only Caucasian adults living in Nashville, Tennessee made up the donor group. The chain links TRBV9 to TRBJ2-7, with 7 bases that match TRBD1. The TCR was taken from a man between 25 and 39 years old in good health. Sequencing used naive CD8+ T cells sorted from blood. The CDR3 nucleotides are TGTGCCAGCAGCGGCCGGGACAGCACAAACGAGCAGTACTTC. Translating it yields CASSGRDSTNEQYF.